The present T cell receptor beta chain was sequenced within a study of T cell clonality in common variable immunodeficiency. Study outcomes and limitations: Fewer deletions and N-nucleotide insertions were reportedly seen in common variable immunodeficiency TCR beta sequences. TCRbeta clonality was increased in CVID versus healthy controls.

Measured with immunoSEQ multiplex PCR; TCRdb has only the in-frame clones, and not every one. The sample includes about 20,000 clones, none of them occurring once. As to this clone: Antigen: not known. The read ends 3 residues shy of where the CDR3 ends; the end is completed using the germline J gene.

Germline lookup yields CDR1 SEHNR and CDR2 FQNEAQ (reference sequence). This CDR3 comprises 15 residues. V lost 3 bases to trimming and J lost 2 bases, with 12 bases between them. Source material: peripheral blood mononuclear cells. The V call is TRBV7-9, the J call TRBJ2-3; D uncertain. The receptor comes from a human donor with common variable immunodeficiency. This chain's CDR3 is CASSFGQSFTDTQYF. The CDR3 bases that were read are TGTGCCAGCAGCTTTGGTCAGAGTTTCACAGATACG.